This T cell receptor beta chain was recorded in a study of shared clonotypes between healthy human individuals. The study's findings and limits: Clonotypes shared by all four sorted-subset donors had higher generation probabilities than non-shared clonotypes.

The ends lost 2 bases at V and 6 bases at J; junction bases unmatched: 7. Looked up from germline, CDR1 is MNHEY and CDR2 is SVGAGI. This CDR3 comprises 16 residues. As regards this clone: Its antigen is not identified.

Donors, without exception, were Caucasian adults residing in Nashville, Tennessee. Only in-frame clones appear in the TCRdb table, and some are missing; sequencing was by immunoSEQ multiplex PCR. The repertoire holds millions of clones, more than 80% seen once, with roughly 0.13% in the top ten. The V gene is TRBV6-5, the J gene TRBJ1-2; TRBD1 aligns across 12 bases. Sequenced sample: naive CD4+ T cells sorted from blood. The subset was: CD45RA+ positively selected. The receptor was derived from a man between 18 and 35 years old in good health. Here the CDR3 reads CASSYTPGQGANGYTF. DNA of the CDR3: TGTGCCAGCAGTTACACCCCGGGACAGGGGGCGAATGGCTACACCTTC.